Detailed here is one T cell receptor beta chain. This sample also contains other DNA sequences that code for the same CDR3. This record belongs to a study of cytomegalovirus exposure and HLA in healthy donors. In germline, CDR1 is KGHSH, CDR2 LQKENI. The CDR3 consists of 13 residues. V shed 6 bases and J shed 1 base, with 9 bases lying between them. The protocol was immunoSEQ multiplex PCR, while the TCRdb copy is restricted to in-frame clones and leaves out a portion. Found here are about 140,000 clones, roughly 86% of them singletons; the top ten hold roughly 4.5%. The chain employs TRBV18 and TRBJ1-1; the D gene is possibly TRBD1 (5 bases). This sequence was found in a man between 18 and 35 years old in good health and CMV-seropositive. The sample taken for sequencing was PBMCs. DNA of the CDR3: TGTGCCAGCTCCCAGGGCCAGAACACTGAAGCTTTCTTT. Its protein product is CASSQGQNTEAFF.